One TCR beta chain is described in this entry. Germline CDR1 WSHSY, CDR2 SAAADI. The ends lost 4 bases at V and 3 bases at J; junction bases unmatched: 6. This CDR3 has 15 amino acids. A few pembrolizumab responders had their TCRs sequenced. These data are taken from a study of PD-1 blockade in mismatch repair-deficient tumors. Sequencing was performed with immunoSEQ multiplex PCR; in TCRdb, only in-frame clones are kept and a portion is missing. The sample comprises 80,000 to 100,000 clones, over 70% of which are singletons, and around 2.7% rests with the top ten. This specimen consisted of peripheral blood, obtained 12 weeks after starting pembrolizumab. This sequence originates from an adult with mismatch repair-deficient cancer. The J gene is TRBJ2-3, the V gene TRBV10-2; 8 bases line up with TRBD2. The CDR3 region is CASSGEASGTDTQYF. DNA for the CDR3: TGCGCCAGCAGTGGTGAGGCTAGCGGGACAGATACGCAGTATTTT.